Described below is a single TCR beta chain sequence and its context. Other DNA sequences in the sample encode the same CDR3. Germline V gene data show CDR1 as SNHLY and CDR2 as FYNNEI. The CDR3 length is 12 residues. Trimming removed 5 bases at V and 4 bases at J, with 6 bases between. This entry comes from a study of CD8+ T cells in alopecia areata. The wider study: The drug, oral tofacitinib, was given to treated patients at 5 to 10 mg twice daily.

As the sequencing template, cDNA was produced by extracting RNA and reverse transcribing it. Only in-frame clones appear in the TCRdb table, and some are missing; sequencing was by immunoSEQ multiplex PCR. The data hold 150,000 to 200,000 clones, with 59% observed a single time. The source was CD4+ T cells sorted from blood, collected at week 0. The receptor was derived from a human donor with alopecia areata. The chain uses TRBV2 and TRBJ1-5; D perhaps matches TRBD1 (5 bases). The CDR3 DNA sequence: TGTGCCAGCAGTCGACAGAATCAGCCCCAGCATTTT. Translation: CASSRQNQPQHF. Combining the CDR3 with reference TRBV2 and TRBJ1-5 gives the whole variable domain EPEVTQTPSHQVTQMGQEVILRCVPISNHLYFYWYRQILGQKVEFLVSFYNNEISEKSEIFDDQFSVERPDGSNFTLKIRSTKLEDSAMYFCASSRQNQPQHFGDGTRLSIL.